This entry concerns a single T cell receptor (beta chain). Its specificity is not known. One end of the junction is discordant with germline, which a read error may explain. This sample is drawn from a study of metastatic and nonmetastatic thyroid tumors. Study outcomes and limitations: For both blood and tumor, malignant thyroid tumors reportedly showed significantly higher TCR beta diversity than benign nodules did.

Thyroid surgery was preceded by no treatment in any patient. The V gene's germline CDR1 is SGHRS and CDR2 YFSETQ. The CDR3 sequence is 17 residues long. Original methodology: The study's classifier, a distant-metastasis tool for papillary thyroid cancer, was built using CDR3 differences across clinicopathological groups. TCRdb reanalyzed the PCR reads via MiXCR. These V and J calls derive from TCRdb rather than the authors' analysis. There are about 19,000 clones in the sample; roughly 15% occur only once, and 18% lies in the top ten. V and J are TRBV5-1 and TRBJ1-4; the match to TRBD1 covers 9 bases. The receptor comes from a male donor with papillary thyroid cancer or a benign thyroid nodule (not recorded which). Some clones in this sample may be carry-over from other donors' samples. Source material: blood. The CDR3 protein is CASNLVSLGQGNEKLVF. The CDR3 DNA reads as TGCGCCAGCAACTTGGTTTCATTGGGACAGGGTAATGAAAAACTGGTTTTT.